The rows below give T cell receptor beta chains drawn from one sample of a study of cytomegalovirus exposure and HLA in healthy donors. Clones were sequenced by immunoSEQ multiplex PCR, and TCRdb holds only the in-frame ones, with some missing. The sample includes about 190,000 clones, 85% of them seen just once. The source material was PBMCs. The origin of the receptors is a boy younger than 10 in good health and CMV-seronegative. CDR3s include the opening cysteine and the closing phenylalanine or tryptophan. A D gene is named only where the DNA matches it firmly. Clone size is shown for a subset of rows, as once, few, many or a class of expanded clone.

j_gene: TRBJ2-7; d_gene: TRBD2; v_gene: TRBV14; abundance: -; len: 15; CDR3nt: TGTGCCAGCAGCCTCCGACTAGCGCCTCATTACGAGCAGTACTTC; CDR3aa: CASSLRLAPHYEQYF
j_gene: TRBJ2-5; d_gene: TRBD2; v_gene: TRBV28; abundance: -; len: 18; CDR3nt: TGTGCCAGCAGCCCCTCGGCGGTAGCGGGAGGGCGGCAAGAGACCCAGTACTTC; CDR3aa: CASSPSAVAGGRQETQYF
j_gene: TRBJ1-3; d_gene: -; v_gene: TRBV11-2; abundance: -; len: 14; CDR3nt: TGTGCCAGCAGCTTAGGGAGCTCTGGAAACACCATATATTTT; CDR3aa: CASSLGSSGNTIYF
j_gene: TRBJ2-1; d_gene: TRBD2; v_gene: TRBV11-2; abundance: -; len: 15; CDR3nt: TGTGCCAGCAGCTTAGTGGTAGCGGGTGTAAATGAGCAGTTCTTC; CDR3aa: CASSLVVAGVNEQFF
j_gene: TRBJ1-1; d_gene: -; v_gene: TRBV5-6; abundance: -; len: 14; CDR3nt: TGTGCCAGCAGCCTCTGGACCAGGGGCACTGAAGCTTTCTTT; CDR3aa: CASSLWTRGTEAFF
j_gene: TRBJ2-5; d_gene: -; v_gene: TRBV5-6; abundance: few; len: 14; CDR3nt: TGTGCCAGCAGCTTGGGAGGGGGGGGAGAGACCCAGTACTTC; CDR3aa: CASSLGGGGETQYF
j_gene: TRBJ1-1; d_gene: -; v_gene: TRBV11-1; abundance: once; len: 16; CDR3nt: TGTGCCAGCAGCCCCCCCCGGGGCGGGGGGAACACTGAAGCTTTCTTT; CDR3aa: CASSPPRGGGNTEAFF
j_gene: TRBJ2-3; d_gene: TRBD2; v_gene: TRBV28; abundance: once; len: 15; CDR3nt: TGTGCCAGCGGGCAGGGACTAGTGAGCACAGATACGCAGTATTTT; CDR3aa: CASGQGLVSTDTQYF
j_gene: TRBJ1-3; d_gene: TRBD1; v_gene: TRBV5-1; abundance: -; len: 14; CDR3nt: TGCGCCAGCAGCCCGGGACAGGCAGGAAACACCATATATTTT; CDR3aa: CASSPGQAGNTIYF
j_gene: TRBJ2-5; d_gene: -; v_gene: TRBV27; abundance: -; len: 14; CDR3nt: TGTGCCAGCAGTTTATCGAGGTTGGCGGAGACCCAGTACTTC; CDR3aa: CASSLSRLAETQYF
j_gene: TRBJ2-4; d_gene: -; v_gene: TRBV6-1; abundance: -; len: 16; CDR3nt: TGTGCCAGCAGTGAGATAACAAAAATAGCCAAAAACATTCAGTACTTC; CDR3aa: CASSEITKIAKNIQYF
j_gene: TRBJ1-2; d_gene: TRBD1; v_gene: TRBV7-6; abundance: -; len: 13; CDR3nt: TGTGCCAGCAGCCTGGGACAGCACTATGGCTACACCTTC; CDR3aa: CASSLGQHYGYTF
j_gene: TRBJ1-1; d_gene: -; v_gene: TRBV15; abundance: few; len: 13; CDR3nt: TGTGCCACTAGGTTTCTTGGGGCCACTGAAGCTTTCTTT; CDR3aa: CATRFLGATEAFF
j_gene: TRBJ2-3; d_gene: -; v_gene: TRBV28; abundance: few; len: 17; CDR3nt: TGTGCCAGCAGTTTTATGGGGGCCACGGGACCCACAGATACGCAGTATTTT; CDR3aa: CASSFMGATGPTDTQYF
j_gene: TRBJ1-1; d_gene: -; v_gene: TRBV7-2; abundance: few; len: 17; CDR3nt: TGTGCCAGCAGTCCCGGGGGGACCCCAAGGAGTAACACTGAAGCTTTCTTT; CDR3aa: CASSPGGTPRSNTEAFF
j_gene: TRBJ1-1; d_gene: TRBD1; v_gene: TRBV5-1; abundance: -; len: 16; CDR3nt: TGCGCCAGCAGCTCACGGACAGGGGGCGCGGACACTGAAGCTTTCTTT; CDR3aa: CASSSRTGGADTEAFF
j_gene: TRBJ2-7; d_gene: -; v_gene: TRBV14; abundance: -; len: 16; CDR3nt: TGTGCCAGCAGCCAGGCCCGAGGGTTTGCCTCCTACGAGCAGTACTTC; CDR3aa: CASSQARGFASYEQYF
j_gene: TRBJ2-5; d_gene: TRBD1; v_gene: TRBV6-1; abundance: once; len: 19; CDR3nt: TGTGCCAGCAGTGAAGCGAGGCTCCCCCAGGACAGGGCCCAAGAGACCCAGTACTTC; CDR3aa: CASSEARLPQDRAQETQYF
j_gene: TRBJ2-1; d_gene: -; v_gene: TRBV27; abundance: -; len: 13; CDR3nt: TGTGCCAGCAGTTTAGATGCAGGGGATGAGCAGTTCTTC; CDR3aa: CASSLDAGDEQFF
j_gene: TRBJ1-2; d_gene: TRBD1; v_gene: TRBV5-4; abundance: -; len: 13; CDR3nt: TGTGCCAGCAGCTTGGCAGGGGGCTATGGCTACACCTTC; CDR3aa: CASSLAGGYGYTF
j_gene: TRBJ1-1; d_gene: -; v_gene: TRBV28; abundance: few; len: 16; CDR3nt: TGTGCCAGCAGTTTCGAGGGGAGGAACATGAACACTGAAGCTTTCTTT; CDR3aa: CASSFEGRNMNTEAFF
j_gene: TRBJ1-1; d_gene: -; v_gene: TRBV11-2; abundance: few; len: 17; CDR3nt: TGTGCCAGCAGCTTATCGCCCCGACAGATAATGAACACTGAAGCTTTCTTT; CDR3aa: CASSLSPRQIMNTEAFF
j_gene: TRBJ2-1; d_gene: -; v_gene: TRBV7-9; abundance: once; len: 14; CDR3nt: TGTGCCAGCAGCTTAGCGCCTAGCTACGATGAGCAGTTCTTC; CDR3aa: CASSLAPSYDEQFF
j_gene: TRBJ1-2; d_gene: -; v_gene: TRBV6-4; abundance: -; len: 13; CDR3nt: TGTGCCAGCAGTGAATCAGGGGACTATGGCTACACCTTC; CDR3aa: CASSESGDYGYTF
j_gene: TRBJ1-2; d_gene: -; v_gene: TRBV19; abundance: few; len: 13; CDR3nt: TGTGCCAGTAGCCTGGGGACAAGCTATGGCTACACCTTC; CDR3aa: CASSLGTSYGYTF
j_gene: TRBJ1-5; d_gene: TRBD1; v_gene: TRBV19; abundance: -; len: 20; CDR3nt: TGTGCCAGTAGTTCCTATCGGACCGTCCTAGGGGGCTATAGCAATCAGCCCCAGCATTTT; CDR3aa: CASSSYRTVLGGYSNQPQHF
j_gene: TRBJ2-7; d_gene: -; v_gene: TRBV6-5; abundance: -; len: 12; CDR3nt: TGTGCCAGCAGCCCCACTCCATACGAGCAGTACTTC; CDR3aa: CASSPTPYEQYF
j_gene: TRBJ2-7; d_gene: -; v_gene: TRBV6-5; abundance: -; len: 15; CDR3nt: TGTGCCAGCAGCTCTGCCCTGCAGAAGAACTACGAGCAGTACTTC; CDR3aa: CASSSALQKNYEQYF
j_gene: TRBJ1-6; d_gene: -; v_gene: TRBV27; abundance: -; len: 14; CDR3nt: TGTGCCAGCAGTTTAGAGACAGACAATTCACCCCTCCACTTT; CDR3aa: CASSLETDNSPLHF
j_gene: TRBJ2-7; d_gene: TRBD1; v_gene: TRBV7-2; abundance: -; len: 14; CDR3nt: TGTGCCAGCAGCCCTCCCGGGACAGAGTACGAGCAGTACTTC; CDR3aa: CASSPPGTEYEQYF
j_gene: TRBJ2-7; d_gene: -; v_gene: TRBV6-5; abundance: -; len: 14; CDR3nt: TGTGCCAGCAGTTACGGGACACCCCCCTACGAGCAGTACTTC; CDR3aa: CASSYGTPPYEQYF
j_gene: TRBJ2-1; d_gene: -; v_gene: TRBV5-1; abundance: -; len: 12; CDR3nt: TGCGCCACCGCCGGGGTGGGCGAGGAGCAGTTCTTC; CDR3aa: CATAGVGEEQFF
j_gene: TRBJ2-1; d_gene: -; v_gene: TRBV11-3; abundance: -; len: 11; CDR3nt: TGTGCCAGCAGCATCGGACAGGAGCAGTTCTTC; CDR3aa: CASSIGQEQFF
j_gene: TRBJ1-1; d_gene: -; v_gene: TRBV6-1; abundance: -; len: 16; CDR3nt: TGTGCCAGCAGTGAACCCAGGGCCGTACCGAACACTGAAGCTTTCTTT; CDR3aa: CASSEPRAVPNTEAFF
j_gene: TRBJ1-1; d_gene: -; v_gene: TRBV5-1; abundance: -; len: 15; CDR3nt: TGCGCCAGCAGCTTGACCATTCAGGGGAACACTGAAGCTTTCTTT; CDR3aa: CASSLTIQGNTEAFF
j_gene: TRBJ2-3; d_gene: TRBD2; v_gene: TRBV25-1; abundance: -; len: 18; CDR3nt: TGTGCCAGCAGTAGCCCTAGCGGGAGGGCCGCCGGGACAGATACGCAGTATTTT; CDR3aa: CASSSPSGRAAGTDTQYF
j_gene: TRBJ1-1; d_gene: TRBD1; v_gene: TRBV5-1; abundance: once; len: 15; CDR3nt: TGCGCCAGCAGCTGGGGGGACAGGGTGTACACTGAAGCTTTCTTT; CDR3aa: CASSWGDRVYTEAFF
j_gene: TRBJ2-7; d_gene: -; v_gene: TRBV10-3; abundance: -; len: 11; CDR3nt: TGTGCCACCCAGTCAGGCTACGAGCAGTACTTC; CDR3aa: CATQSGYEQYF
j_gene: TRBJ2-6; d_gene: TRBD1; v_gene: TRBV7-9; abundance: -; len: 18; CDR3nt: TGTTCCAGCAGCATGAGGGACAGGGAAAACTCTGGGGCCAACGTCCTGACTTTC; CDR3aa: CSSSMRDRENSGANVLTF
j_gene: TRBJ2-3; d_gene: -; v_gene: TRBV7-9; abundance: -; len: 13; CDR3nt: TGTTCCAGCAGCTTAGCTTCGGGAAATACGCAGTATTTT; CDR3aa: CSSSLASGNTQYF
j_gene: TRBJ2-5; d_gene: TRBD2; v_gene: TRBV5-4; abundance: -; len: 16; CDR3nt: TGTGCCAGCAGCCAGGGTGACAGCGGGGGTCTAGGGGCCCAGTACTTC; CDR3aa: CASSQGDSGGLGAQYF
j_gene: TRBJ1-2; d_gene: -; v_gene: TRBV28; abundance: -; len: 13; CDR3nt: TGCGCCAGCAGTCGGCAGGGCAACTATGGCTACACCTTC; CDR3aa: CASSRQGNYGYTF
j_gene: TRBJ2-1; d_gene: -; v_gene: TRBV7-9; abundance: few; len: 10; CDR3nt: TGTTCCAGCAGCCGACTGGTGCAGTTCTTC; CDR3aa: CSSSRLVQFF
j_gene: TRBJ1-2; d_gene: -; v_gene: TRBV6-4; abundance: -; len: 13; CDR3nt: TGTGCCAGCAGTGACTCTTCCGAGGGCGGCTACACCTTC; CDR3aa: CASSDSSEGGYTF
j_gene: TRBJ2-7; d_gene: -; v_gene: TRBV28; abundance: once; len: 13; CDR3nt: TGTGCCAGCAGTTCGGGGTCGGGATACGAGCAGTACTTC; CDR3aa: CASSSGSGYEQYF
j_gene: TRBJ2-1; d_gene: -; v_gene: TRBV5-1; abundance: once; len: 13; CDR3nt: TGCGCCAGCAGTACCGTTGCGGACAATGAGCAGTTCTTC; CDR3aa: CASSTVADNEQFF
j_gene: TRBJ1-2; d_gene: TRBD1; v_gene: TRBV9; abundance: once; len: 15; CDR3nt: TGTGCCAGCAGCTCCTACGCGGGACAGATACAGTTGGGGACCTTC; CDR3aa: CASSSYAGQIQLGTF
j_gene: TRBJ2-1; d_gene: TRBD1; v_gene: TRBV14; abundance: -; len: 16; CDR3nt: TGTGCCAGCAGGCGGAGTGGGGGACAGGCGTTGGGGGAGCAGTTCTTC; CDR3aa: CASRRSGGQALGEQFF
j_gene: TRBJ1-2; d_gene: -; v_gene: TRBV14; abundance: -; len: 15; CDR3nt: TGTGCCAGCAGCCAAGATCAAACACCCACCGAGCGCTGCACCTTC; CDR3aa: CASSQDQTPTERCTF
j_gene: TRBJ2-2; d_gene: TRBD1; v_gene: TRBV5-4; abundance: -; len: 15; CDR3nt: TGTGCCAGCAGCTTGGAGACAGGGTACACCGGGGAGCTGTTTTTT; CDR3aa: CASSLETGYTGELFF
j_gene: TRBJ2-7; d_gene: TRBD2; v_gene: TRBV10-2; abundance: -; len: 15; CDR3nt: TGCGCCAGCAGGGAGACTAGCGGGAGCTCCTACGAGCAGTACTTC; CDR3aa: CASRETSGSSYEQYF
j_gene: TRBJ2-5; d_gene: TRBD1; v_gene: TRBV13; abundance: -; len: 15; CDR3nt: TGTGCCAGCAGCCCTGAGGACAGGGAACAAGAGACCCAGTACTTC; CDR3aa: CASSPEDREQETQYF
j_gene: TRBJ2-5; d_gene: TRBD2; v_gene: TRBV5-4; abundance: -; len: 17; CDR3nt: TGTGCCAGCAGCTTGGCCGTTAGCGGGGGGGCCCTTGGGACCCAGTACTTC; CDR3aa: CASSLAVSGGALGTQYF
j_gene: TRBJ1-2; d_gene: TRBD1; v_gene: TRBV9; abundance: -; len: 15; CDR3nt: TGTGCCAGCAGCGTACAGGGACAGGTCGACTATGGCTACACCTTC; CDR3aa: CASSVQGQVDYGYTF
j_gene: TRBJ1-3; d_gene: TRBD1; v_gene: TRBV9; abundance: once; len: 17; CDR3nt: TGTGCCAGCAGCCCTACGGGACAGGTTGTCTCTGGAAACACCATATATTTT; CDR3aa: CASSPTGQVVSGNTIYF
j_gene: TRBJ2-4; d_gene: -; v_gene: TRBV28; abundance: -; len: 15; CDR3nt: TGTGCCAGCAAATCTGCGGGAACTGGCCACTTCCATCAGTACTTC; CDR3aa: CASKSAGTGHFHQYF
j_gene: TRBJ1-1; d_gene: -; v_gene: TRBV6-5; abundance: once; len: 14; CDR3nt: TGTGCCAGCAGTAGAGGGCGGGGGAACACTGAAGCTTTCTTT; CDR3aa: CASSRGRGNTEAFF
j_gene: TRBJ1-4; d_gene: TRBD1; v_gene: TRBV6-5; abundance: -; len: 14; CDR3nt: TGTGCCAGCAGACCACAGGGGGCTAATGAAAAACTGTTTTTT; CDR3aa: CASRPQGANEKLFF
j_gene: TRBJ1-1; d_gene: TRBD1; v_gene: TRBV19; abundance: -; len: 15; CDR3nt: TGTGCCAGTAGTACAACAAGGGGGCTCGACACTGAAGCTTTCTTT; CDR3aa: CASSTTRGLDTEAFF